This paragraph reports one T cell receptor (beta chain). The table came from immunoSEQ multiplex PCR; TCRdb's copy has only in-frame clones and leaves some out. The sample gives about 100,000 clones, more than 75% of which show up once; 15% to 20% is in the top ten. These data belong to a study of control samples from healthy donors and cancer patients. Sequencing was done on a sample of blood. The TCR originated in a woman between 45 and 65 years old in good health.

CDR3 protein: CATSRAPNRATEAFF. CDR3 nucleotides: TGTGCCACCAGCAGAGCCCCGAACCGGGCCACTGAAGCTTTCTTT. The genes are TRBV15 and TRBJ1-1, with D unresolved. CDR1 and CDR2 from the germline V gene are LNHNV and YYDKDF (reference sequence). The CDR3 runs 15 residues. V lost 1 base and J 4 bases, leaving 13 bases between the germline ends.